The table lists the clone carrying this T cell receptor (beta chain) with a few counts. Its antigen remains unidentified. This specimen belongs to a study of shared clonotypes between healthy human individuals. Study findings and constraints: A small donor pool kept down the genetic and exposure-history diversity that was represented.

The CDR3 length is 14 residues. V was shortened by 6 bases and J by 8 bases, with 16 bases between the two germline ends. The germline CDR1 and CDR2 sequences are KGHSH and LQKENI. The assay was run at deep level. Generated by immunoSEQ multiplex PCR, the TCRdb table keeps only in-frame clones and is missing some. The repertoire holds some 630,000 clones, with roughly 70% as singletons. The study enrolled healthy HIV-negative adults without recent acute infections or vaccinations as donors. CD45RA+ naive and CD45RA-negative memory subsets were separated from CD4+ cells. This receptor was identified in a woman in her 30s in good health. The chain has TRBV18 and TRBJ1-4, with D possibly TRBD1 on 5 matching bases. Sequencing input: memory CD4+ T cells sorted from blood. Sample subset: CD45RA-negative fraction. The CDR3 sequence: CASSPVRGEEKLFF. CDR3 nucleotides: TGTGCCAGCTCCCCGGTTAGGGGCGAGGAAAAACTGTTTTTT.